This TCR beta chain was documented in a study of TIL therapy for anti-PD-1-resistant metastatic lung cancer (dated by TCRdb to about 2021). A note on the overall study: Tumors were harvested prior to any PD-1/PD-L1 blockade, after which nivolumab was administered to patients, and lymphodepletion, expanded TIL infusion and IL-2 were given to patients who progressed. Among the enrolled patients, the median age was approximately 54 years (range about 38-75), and the median tumor PD-L1 proportion score was around 6%. Most of the cohort had lung adenocarcinoma, including a few EGFR-mutant tumors and two ALK-rearranged tumors, and half of the patients were either current or former smokers. Tumor and peripheral blood T cell receptor beta sequencing was used to track clonotypes across tumor, expanded TIL product and serial blood samples. Across the cohort, whole-exome sequencing showed a median non-synonymous tumor mutation burden of roughly 1.5 mutations per megabase. Results the study describes overall, beyond this receptor: The cohort was highly selected, with more treatment-naive, never-smoker and oncogene-addicted patients than typical, limiting generalizability. Infused TIL clonotypes partially replaced the baseline peripheral repertoire then decayed over months, with no apparent association between persistence and response. The study protocol defined all tumor marker inferences as exploratory.

The germline V gene specifies LGHNT as CDR1 and FRNRAP as CDR2. There are 14 amino acids in the CDR3, from cysteine to phenylalanine inclusive. Only the CDR3 DNA stays, 42 bases, in frame from base 1. V and J lose 2 bases and 4 bases, and a span of 12 bases separates them. Per the publication, the time point label means: pre-treatment sample, taken before nivolumab and TIL therapy. Between late 2017 and 2020, a dual-center phase I trial enrolled adults who had stage 4 NSCLC. Samples came from a single-arm, open-label phase I trial of tumor-infiltrating lymphocyte therapy with nivolumab in advanced non-small cell lung cancer. Blood mononuclear cells were isolated from EDTA tubes by Ficoll gradient and were snap-frozen as pellets, and DNA was extracted with a Qiagen mini-prep kit. TCR beta CDR3 regions were amplified from genomic DNA by bias-controlled multiplex PCR with the immunoSEQ v3 hsTCRB kit. TCR libraries were sequenced on an Illumina NextSeq 500 to approximately 2 million read pairs for survey level or roughly 5-6.5 million for deep level. From the authors' description of their analysis: Clonality was reported by immunoSEQ Analyzer software, which also assigned V, D and J genes and filtered out non-productive sequences. Repertoires were compared using productive Simpson clonality and Morisita overlap index of productive TRB rearrangements between infused TIL and blood. Absolute clonotype counts in blood were estimated as lymphocyte count times CD3+ fraction times the clone's productive frequency. What TCRdb holds here is the immuneACCESS table cut down to in-frame rearrangements. Part of the clones is not present; checked against another copy, under half of the missing clones reflect an unresolved V gene, and the others are unexplained. V, J and clone size were drawn from that table, and D and trimming were deduced from the DNA. This sample holds about 59,000 clones; around 70% were observed only once. More than 1.5% of the sample is taken by the ten largest.

Note on this clone: No antigen is known for it. No base quality values were provided; no much bigger clone lies one nucleotide off.

The rearranged segments are TRBV12-5 and TRBJ2-7, with a tentative D gene TRBD1 over 6 matching bases. The sequence came from a person between 25 and 79 years old with non-small cell lung cancer. Sample: blood, taken at baseline. CDR3 reads: CASGLRTDLYEQYF. The DNA is TGTGCTAGTGGTTTGAGGACAGACCTTTACGAGCAGTACTTC.